These T cell receptor beta chains were read from a single sample in a study of blood T cell repertoires in COVID-19. The protocol was immunoSEQ multiplex PCR, while the TCRdb copy is restricted to in-frame clones and leaves out a portion. The sample holds roughly 270,000 clones, 70% to 90% seen once. The sequenced material came from peripheral blood. All receptors come from a man aged 18 to 29 with active or convalescent COVID-19. Both conserved end residues are part of each CDR3. The D gene is left open where the match is weak. Size values are once, few and many counts, or a class for expanded clones, and some rows have none.

size,D,V,J,DNA,CDR3
.,.,TRBV4-2,TRBJ2-3,TGTGCCAGCAGCCAAGATTATCAGGGTTCCCGGGCAGATACGCAGTATTTT,CASSQDYQGSRADTQYF
.,TRBD2,TRBV5-4,TRBJ2-3,TGTGCCAGCAGATGGAGCGGGGGGTCCACAGATACGCAGTATTTT,CASRWSGGSTDTQYF
.,.,TRBV13,TRBJ1-3,TGTGCCAGCAGCTCGTACAGTTCTGGAAACACCATATATTTT,CASSSYSSGNTIYF
.,.,TRBV10-3,TRBJ1-6,TGTGCCATCAGTGAGCGGACGCGACGGGAAAATTCACCCCTCCACTTT,CAISERTRRENSPLHF
.,.,TRBV6-5,TRBJ2-5,TGTGCCAGCAGACAGGTGGAGACCCAGTACTTC,CASRQVETQYF
.,.,TRBV2,TRBJ1-1,TGTGCCAGCAGTGGGGTTGAGGACACTGAAGCTTTCTTT,CASSGVEDTEAFF
.,TRBD1,TRBV6-4,TRBJ1-1,TGTGCCAGCAGTCGACAGGGTTTGGACACTGAAGCTTTCTTT,CASSRQGLDTEAFF
.,TRBD2,TRBV4-1,TRBJ2-2,TGCGCCAGCAGCCAAGGGGCGGGTAGCGGGTTTGCGAACACCGGGGAGCTGTTTTTT,CASSQGAGSGFANTGELFF
.,TRBD1,TRBV10-1,TRBJ1-1,TGCGCCAGCAGTGTGGGACAGGGCCAGAACACTGAAGCTTTCTTT,CASSVGQGQNTEAFF
.,.,TRBV29-1,TRBJ1-1,TGCAGCGTTGAAGAGGTGGGGCAGGCGGAAGCTTTCTTT,CSVEEVGQAEAFF
.,TRBD1,TRBV4-1,TRBJ2-1,TGCGCCAGCAGCCAAGCCTGGGGGACAGGGGGCTTAGGTGAGCAGTTCTTC,CASSQAWGTGGLGEQFF
.,TRBD1,TRBV7-9,TRBJ1-1,TGTGCCAGCAGCTCATGGACAGGACCGAACACTGAAGCTTTCTTT,CASSSWTGPNTEAFF
few,.,TRBV5-6,TRBJ2-7,TGTGCCAGCAGCTTGGACGGTTCCTACGAGCAGTACTTC,CASSLDGSYEQYF
.,.,TRBV7-9,TRBJ1-4,TGTGCCAGCAGCCTTCAAGGCGCAGGCACTAATGAAAAACTGTTTTTT,CASSLQGAGTNEKLFF
.,.,TRBV6-5,TRBJ1-1,TGTGCCAGCAGGACCCCGGGGTATGAAGCTTTCTTT,CASRTPGYEAFF
.,TRBD1,TRBV6-5,TRBJ1-2,TGTGCCAGCAGACCTACAGGGGCAGAAGGCTACACCTTC,CASRPTGAEGYTF
few,.,TRBV7-2,TRBJ1-1,TGTGCCAGCAGCGCCCAACCGGGGTCTGACACTGAAGCTTTCTTT,CASSAQPGSDTEAFF
.,TRBD1,TRBV4-2,TRBJ2-7,TGTGCCAGCAGTTACAAGACCCGGGACAGGGGGTCCTACGAGCAGTACTTC,CASSYKTRDRGSYEQYF
.,TRBD1,TRBV6-2/TRBV6-3,TRBJ1-5,TGTGCCAGCAGTTATGAGGCAGGGGGTAATCAGCCCCAGCATTTT,CASSYEAGGNQPQHF
.,.,TRBV27,TRBJ2-3,TGTGCCAGCAGGGGGCGCGCAGATACGCAGTATTTT,CASRGRADTQYF
once,.,TRBV7-2,TRBJ2-7,TGTGCCAGCAGCTCAATGTCCTCCTACGAGCAGTACTTC,CASSSMSSYEQYF
.,TRBD1,TRBV12-3/TRBV12-4,TRBJ1-2,TGTGCCAGCAGTACAGGACAGGGCCGGCGGTACACCTTC,CASSTGQGRRYTF
.,TRBD1,TRBV11-3,TRBJ2-7,TGTGCCAGCAGCTCCCGGGACAGGGGGTACGAGCAGTACTTC,CASSSRDRGYEQYF
.,.,TRBV9,TRBJ1-2,TGTGCCAGCAGCGTAGGGCCCGAAAACTATGGCTACACCTTC,CASSVGPENYGYTF
.,TRBD2,TRBV18,TRBJ2-5,TGTGCCAGCTCACTGCTCGGGGGGGCCGAAGAGACCCAGTACTTC,CASSLLGGAEETQYF
.,TRBD1,TRBV24-1,TRBJ1-1,TGTGCCACCAGCCCTGTAGACAGGGGCACTGAAGCTTTCTTT,CATSPVDRGTEAFF
.,.,TRBV2,TRBJ2-7,TGTGCCAGCAGCCGGCGCGAGGTTGAGCAGTACTTC,CASSRREVEQYF
.,TRBD2,TRBV2,TRBJ2-3,TGTGCCAACCGTGGGACTAGCGGAGATACGCAGTATTTT,CANRGTSGDTQYF
.,TRBD1,TRBV11-2,TRBJ2-1,TGTGCCAGCGGGGGGACAGGGGGCTCCTACAATGAGCAGTTCTTC,CASGGTGGSYNEQFF
.,.,TRBV10-1,TRBJ2-3,TGCGCCAGCAGTGAGGGCGCGGCCACAGATACGCAGTATTTT,CASSEGAATDTQYF
few,TRBD1,TRBV29-1,TRBJ1-1,TGCACGGCCGGACAGGAAGGGACTGAAGCTTTCTTT,CTAGQEGTEAFF
.,.,TRBV18,TRBJ1-1,TGTGCCAGCTCACCACTGACAGGAGTGAACACTGAAGCTTTCTTT,CASSPLTGVNTEAFF
.,.,TRBV18,TRBJ1-1,TGTGCCAGCTCCGGGGGATCGGGGACTGAAGCTTTCTTT,CASSGGSGTEAFF
.,.,TRBV15,TRBJ1-4,TGTGCCACCAGCAGGAGTAGGGACATTGATGAAAAACTGTTTTTT,CATSRSRDIDEKLFF
.,TRBD1,TRBV5-1,TRBJ1-5,TGCGCCAGCAGCTTGGGTGGACAGGGAAATCAGCCCCAGCATTTT,CASSLGGQGNQPQHF
.,.,TRBV6-5,TRBJ2-2,TGTGCCAGCAGTACGGGTAACACCGGGGAGCTGTTTTTT,CASSTGNTGELFF
.,.,TRBV3-1/TRBV3-2,TRBJ1-6,TGTGCCAGCAGCCATTCTCGGGTTGGAGGTGCCCCTCTGGACTCACCCCTCCACTTT,CASSHSRVGGAPLDSPLHF
.,.,TRBV5-6,TRBJ2-7,TGTGCCAGCAGCGTGGACAACTACTACGAGCAGTACTTC,CASSVDNYYEQYF
.,.,TRBV29-1,TRBJ1-2,TGCAGCGTTGAGTGGAGCACCAACTATGGCTACACCTTC,CSVEWSTNYGYTF
.,.,TRBV6-4,TRBJ2-5,TGTGCCAGCAGTGCGGAGACCCAGTACTTC,CASSAETQYF
few,TRBD1,TRBV19,TRBJ1-1,TGTGCCAGTAGCCAGAGACAGGGGATCTCCCCTGAAGCTTTCTTT,CASSQRQGISPEAFF
.,TRBD2,TRBV13,TRBJ2-7,TGTGCCAGCAGCTCGCTAGCGGGGGGACACTACGAGCAGTACTTC,CASSSLAGGHYEQYF
few,TRBD1,TRBV20-1,TRBJ1-4,TGCAGTGCTAGTCAGGGGGTGTACAATGAAAAACTGTTTTTT,CSASQGVYNEKLFF
once,.,TRBV7-9,TRBJ1-1,TGTGCCAGCAGCTTAAAATCAACTGAAGCTTTCTTT,CASSLKSTEAFF
.,TRBD1,TRBV6-4,TRBJ1-2,TGTGCCAGCAGCCCTACCCCCCAACAGGGGGCATCACCTCGGTGTGGCTACACCTTC,CASSPTPQQGASPRCGYTF
.,.,TRBV7-9,TRBJ1-2,TGTGCCAGCAGCTTAGACAGCGGGGCCTCCTATGGCTACACCTTC,CASSLDSGASYGYTF
.,.,TRBV11-1,TRBJ1-5,TGTGCCAGCGGACCCGCAGGGATTCAGCCCCAGCATTTT,CASGPAGIQPQHF
.,TRBD2,TRBV6-2/TRBV6-3,TRBJ2-1,TGTGCCAGCAGTTACCCTGGGGCTAGCGGGGGGCCCCGAACCTACAATGAGCAGTTCTTC,CASSYPGASGGPRTYNEQFF
once,.,TRBV28,TRBJ1-5,TGTGCCAGCAGTACCCTCACAGCTTATAGCAATCAGCCCCAGCATTTT,CASSTLTAYSNQPQHF
.,TRBD1,TRBV10-1,TRBJ1-5,TGCGCCAGCAGTGAACCACAGGGGTGGATTAGCAATCAGCCCCAGCATTTT,CASSEPQGWISNQPQHF
once,TRBD2,TRBV29-1,TRBJ2-2,TGCAGCGTTGAAGAGTCTAGCGGGGGGGCGGAGCTGTTTTTT,CSVEESSGGAELFF
.,.,TRBV19,TRBJ1-1,TGTGCCAGTAATCGGGGTTACACTGAAGCTTTCTTT,CASNRGYTEAFF
.,.,TRBV10-2,TRBJ2-7,TGCGCCAGCAACCCGGGAAGATCCTACGAGCAGTACTTC,CASNPGRSYEQYF
.,.,TRBV27,TRBJ1-3,TGTGCCAGCAGTTTATCTGGACAGAGCTCTGGAAACACCATATATTTT,CASSLSGQSSGNTIYF
.,.,TRBV5-1,TRBJ1-1,TGCGCCAGCAGCCCAACAGGGTATAGAACTGAAGCTTTCTTT,CASSPTGYRTEAFF